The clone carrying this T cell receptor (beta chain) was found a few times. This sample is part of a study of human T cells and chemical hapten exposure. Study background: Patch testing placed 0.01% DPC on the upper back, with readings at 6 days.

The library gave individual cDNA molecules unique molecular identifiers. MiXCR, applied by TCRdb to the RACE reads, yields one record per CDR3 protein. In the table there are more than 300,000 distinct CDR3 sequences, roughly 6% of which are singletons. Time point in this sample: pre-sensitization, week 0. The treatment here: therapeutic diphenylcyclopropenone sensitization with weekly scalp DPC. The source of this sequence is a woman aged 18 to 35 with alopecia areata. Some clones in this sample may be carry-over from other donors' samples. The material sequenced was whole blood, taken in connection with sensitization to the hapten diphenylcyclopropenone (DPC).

CDR3 loop: CASIQGNSPLHF. The CDR3 coding sequence is TGTGCCAGCATCCAGGGTAATTCACCCCTCCACTTT. J is TRBJ1-6 and V is TRBV6-1, with D maybe TRBD1 (5 bases). The CDR3 runs 12 residues. V was cut by 7 bases and J by 6 bases, with 7 bases left in between. Germline CDR1 MNHNS, CDR2 SASEGT.